What follows describes a single TCR beta chain. Its antigen is undetermined. Read data end 3 residues before the CDR3 end; the end is taken from the germline J gene. This entry is derived from a study of T cells in women clearing cervical HPV infection. Across the whole study: Blood came at first lesion visit for cases, post-clearance for controls. HLA type could not be excluded as a confounder.

The V end was cut by 6 bases, the J end by 5 bases, with 14 bases between. Germline loops: CDR1 LNHDA, CDR2 SQIVND (reference sequence). The CDR3 loop spans 14 amino acids. Method: immunoSEQ multiplex PCR; TCRdb's copy keeps in-frame clones and lacks some. This specimen shows 49,000 or so clones; the ten leading clones hold under 40%. Findings of the study overall: Effector/memory and HPV-specific T cells were not isolated, and association timing is unknown.

The sample taken for sequencing was blood buffy coat. The origin of this receptor is a woman aged 18 to 75 with a cervical HPV16 infection that either progressed to CIN3+ or cleared (not recorded which). V is TRBV19 and J is TRBJ1-5, with D unclear. The covered CDR3 bases are TGTGCCAGTAGGCTGAGGAGCGGCGATCAGCCC. Protein: CASRLRSGDQP. The whole CDR3 region reads CASRLRSGDQPQHF. Drawing the rest from reference TRBV19 and TRBJ1-5, the complete variable domain is DGGITQSPKYLFRKEGQNVTLSCEQNLNHDAMYWYRQDPGQGLRLIYYSQIVNDFQKGDIAEGYSVSREKKESFPLTVTSAQKNPTAFYLCASRLRSGDQPQHFGDGTRLSIL.